This T cell receptor (beta chain) comes out of a study of OX40 agonist ivuxolimab in advanced cancers. Findings and caveats of the study: Also present in some nonresponders was a low level of normalized T-cell clonal expansion. Relative to CD4+ cells, CD8+ T cells on average had more expanded clones.

Using immunoSEQ multiplex PCR, the repertoire was profiled, and TCRdb retains in-frame clones only, with some absent. There are about 76,000 clones in the sample; 65% to 90% occur only once, and approximately 0.65% lies in the top ten. People who had autoimmune disease history or systemic immunosuppression were excluded. Cycle 7 day 1, cycle 4 day 1, and baseline were the timepoints at which blood was sampled. Turning to this clone: The antigen is not known.

The CDR3 consists of 14 residues. Germline V gene data show CDR1 as SGHDT and CDR2 as YYEEEE. J was trimmed by 6 bases and V by 5 bases; bases with no gene match: 9. The clonotype originates from an adult with an advanced solid tumor such as melanoma, head and neck, liver or kidney cancer. V gene TRBV5-6 combines with J gene TRBJ1-2, with 8 positions matching TRBD1. Sample: CD4+ or CD8+ T cells sorted from blood, taken in a trial of the OX40 agonist ivuxolimab. CDR3 sequence reads: CASRSDRGRDGYTF. The CDR3 DNA follows: TGTGCCAGCAGATCCGACAGGGGACGGGATGGCTACACCTTC.